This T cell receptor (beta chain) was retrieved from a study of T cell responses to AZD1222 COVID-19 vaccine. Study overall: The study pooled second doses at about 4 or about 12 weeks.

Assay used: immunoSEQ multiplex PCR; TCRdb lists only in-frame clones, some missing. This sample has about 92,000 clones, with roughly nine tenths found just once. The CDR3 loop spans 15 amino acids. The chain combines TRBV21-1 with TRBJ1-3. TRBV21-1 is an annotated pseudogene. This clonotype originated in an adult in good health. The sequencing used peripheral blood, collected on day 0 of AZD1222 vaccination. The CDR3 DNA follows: TGTGCCAGCAGAAAGGAAGGAGGGACAGGAAACACCATATATTTT. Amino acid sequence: CASRKEGGTGNTIYF.